The 20 T cell receptor beta chains presented below share a single source sample, sequenced in a study of blood T cell repertoires in COVID-19. Profiling relied on immunoSEQ multiplex PCR, and the TCRdb table lists in-frame clones only, not all of them. The data hold roughly 290,000 clones, with approximately 90% observed a single time. Sequencing used peripheral blood. The receptor source for this set is a young man with acute or convalescent COVID-19.

This clone was seen only a few times. The genes are TRBV7-6 and TRBJ1-5; tentatively, D is TRBD1 (5 bases). Looked up from germline, CDR1 is SGHVS and CDR2 is FNYEAQ. V lost 5 bases and J lost 0, with 14 bases in between. The CDR3 extends over 16 amino acids. This chain's CDR3 is CASSPGGFNSNQPQHF. CDR3 nucleotides: TGTGCCAGCAGCCCGGGGGGTTTTAATAGCAATCAGCCCCAGCATTTT.

V usage is TRBV18 and J usage is TRBJ1-3, with 7 bases that match TRBD1. The germline CDR1 and CDR2 sequences are KGHSH and LQKENI. The CDR3 loop spans 12 amino acids. J was trimmed by 14 bases and V by 4 bases; bases with no gene match: 8. Here the CDR3 reads CASSQDRTTVYF. The CDR3 DNA reads as TGTGCCAGCTCACAGGACAGGACAACCGTATATTTT.

The J gene is TRBJ1-2, the V gene TRBV9, with D uncertain. There are 15 residues in the CDR3. Trimming left V 4 bases short and J 8 bases short, with 21 bases between. The V gene's germline CDR1 is SGDLS and CDR2 YYNGEE. The CDR3 is CASSPFGGEGKGYTF. The CDR3 nucleotides read TGTGCCAGCAGCCCCTTCGGCGGAGAGGGTAAGGGCTACACCTTC.

The V and J genes are TRBV7-8 and TRBJ1-1; maybe TRBD1 (6 bases). The CDR3 loop spans 14 amino acids. Germline V gene sequence: CDR1 SGHVS, CDR2 FQNEAQ. Trimming took off 3 bases at V and 5 bases at J, with 13 bases between the two ends. The CDR3 here is CASSFPHGQTEAFF. In DNA, the CDR3 is TGTGCCAGCAGCTTCCCACACGGACAGACTGAAGCTTTCTTT.

The chain carries TRBV2 and TRBJ1-1; the D gene is possibly TRBD1 (6 bases). Germline V CDR1 and CDR2: SNHLY, FYNNEI. V lost 4 bases, J lost 2 bases, and 14 bases lay in between. The CDR3 spans 15 residues. The CDR3 loop is CASSASGTSNTEAFF. For the CDR3, the DNA is TGTGCCAGCAGTGCTTCCGGGACATCAAACACTGAAGCTTTCTTT.

This chain links TRBV28 with TRBJ2-3; 10 positions match TRBD2. This CDR3 contains 18 residues. The V segment lost 6 bases and the J segment 5 bases; nucleotides outside the gene matches: 17. The germline gives CDR1 MDHEN, CDR2 SYDVKM. CDR3 region: CASSSAPGLAIGVDTQYF. CDR3 DNA: TGTGCCAGCAGCTCCGCCCCGGGACTAGCGATTGGGGTAGATACGCAGTATTTT.

V usage is TRBV5-1 and J usage is TRBJ2-7; D is perhaps TRBD1 (6 bases). Germline V gives CDR1 SGHRS, CDR2 YFSETQ. The CDR3 extends over 14 amino acids. V lost 1 base and J 3 bases, leaving 11 bases between the germline ends. The CDR3 protein is CASSLTGSFYEQYF. The CDR3 DNA reads TGCGCCAGCAGCTTGACAGGGTCATTCTACGAGCAGTACTTC.

This clone was counted a few times. The chain couples TRBV28 to TRBJ2-1; D is uncertain. The CDR3 has 11 residues. V lost 4 bases, J lost 12 bases, and 10 bases lay in between. Germline loops: CDR1 MDHEN, CDR2 SYDVKM. For the CDR3, the DNA is TGTGCCAGCAGTTCTAGGATGGTGCAGTTCTTC. Translation: CASSSRMVQFF.

The genes are TRBV14 and TRBJ2-7; D is undetermined. The V gene's germline CDR1 is SGHDN and CDR2 FVKESK. The CDR3 spans 13 residues. The V end was cut by 3 bases, the J end by 9 bases, with 15 bases between. CDR3 sequence: CASSQNRRSLQYF. The CDR3 bases are TGTGCCAGCAGCCAGAATCGGCGGAGTTTGCAGTACTTC. The full variable domain, with the rest looked up from reference TRBV14 and TRBJ2-7, is EAGVTQFPSHSVIEKGQTVTLRCDPISGHDNLYWYRRVMGKEIKFLLHFVKESKQDESGMPNNRFLAERTGGTYSTLKVQPAELEDSGVYFCASSQNRRSLQYFGPGTRLTVT.

This clone was counted only a few times. This chain connects TRBV11-2 to TRBJ1-3, with 9 bases fitting TRBD1. The trim removed 2 bases at V and 4 bases at J, leaving 15 bases unmatched. The CDR3 is 19 residues long. Germline CDR1 and CDR2: SGHAT and FQNNGV. This CDR3 is CASSLTGARDRGSGNTIYF. The CDR3 bases are TGTGCCAGCAGCTTAACTGGGGCGCGAGACAGGGGGTCCGGAAACACCATATATTTT. Looking up the rest from reference TRBV11-2 and TRBJ1-3 gives the full variable domain: EAGVAQSPRYKIIEKRQSVAFWCNPISGHATLYWYQQILGQGPKLLIQFQNNGVVDDSQLPKDRFSAERLKGVDSTLKIQPAKLEDSAVYLCASSLTGARDRGSGNTIYFGEGSWLTVV.

The genes are TRBV5-1 and TRBJ1-3; tentative D call: TRBD1 (5 bases). Trimming removed 4 bases from V and 0 bases from J, with 11 bases in between. Germline V CDR1 and CDR2: SGHRS, YFSETQ. The CDR3 sequence is 15 residues long. CDR3 bases: TGCGCCAGCAGCAGGGGCAGCAACTCTGGAAACACCATATATTTT. It specifies CASSRGSNSGNTIYF. The variable domain in full, completed from reference TRBV5-1 and TRBJ1-3, reads KAGVTQTPRYLIKTRGQQVTLSCSPISGHRSVSWYQQTPGQGLQFLFEYFSETQRNKGNFPGRFSGRQFSNSRSEMNVSTLELGDSALYLCASSRGSNSGNTIYFGEGSWLTVV.

This clone has only a few counts. The CDR3 coding sequence is TGCGCCAGCAGCTTGCCCCCGGTGCCAGAGCAGTTCTTC. Translated, it gives CASSLPPVPEQFF. The chain combines TRBV5-1 with TRBJ2-1; D is undetermined. V gave up 1 base and J gave up 10 bases, with 12 bases separating them. Germline V gives CDR1 SGHRS, CDR2 YFSETQ. The CDR3 sequence is 13 residues long.

This chain uses TRBV6-1 with TRBJ1-6; TRBD1 might be the D (6 bases). The germline CDR1 and CDR2 sequences are MNHNS and SASEGT. This CDR3 is 13 amino acids long. The V gene lost 1 base and the J gene lost 8 bases, with 6 bases spanning the gap. Here the CDR3 DNA reads TGTGCCAGCAGTGAAGACAGGGATTCACCCCTCCACTTT. Protein sequence: CASSEDRDSPLHF.

V and J are TRBV7-3 and TRBJ1-1; no reliable D call. The V end lost 5 bases, the J end lost 2 bases, and 9 bases lay between the germline ends. Germline V gene lookup returns CDR1 SGHTA and CDR2 FQGTGA. The CDR3 is 13 amino acids. The CDR3 sequence is CASSGGRNTEAFF. The DNA for the CDR3 is TGTGCCAGCAGCGGAGGGCGAAACACTGAAGCTTTCTTT. The complete variable domain, with remaining parts taken from reference TRBV7-3 and TRBJ1-1, reads GAGVSQTPSNKVTEKGKYVELRCDPISGHTALYWYRQSLGQGPEFLIYFQGTGAADDSGLPNDRFFAVRPEGSVSTLKIQRTERGDSAVYLCASSGGRNTEAFFGQGTRLTVV.

The chain uses TRBV6-6 and TRBJ1-4; the match to TRBD1 covers 12 bases. Losses at the gene ends were 4 bases for V and 7 bases for J; bases not matched to a gene: 1. This CDR3 has 14 residues. Germline V gene sequence: CDR1 MNHNY, CDR2 SVGAGI (reference sequence). As DNA, the CDR3 is TGTGCCAGCAGTTGGGACAGGGGGCGTGAAAAACTGTTTTTT. As protein: CASSWDRGREKLFF.

The chain recombines TRBV5-1 with TRBJ2-3, with D hard to call. V gave up 3 bases and J gave up 1 base, with 12 bases separating them. The germline CDR1 and CDR2 sequences are SGHRS and YFSETQ. CDR3 length: 15 residues. The DNA for the CDR3 is TGCGCCAGCAGCTGGGCCCTTGGTGGCACAGATACGCAGTATTTT. Protein sequence: CASSWALGGTDTQYF.

The chain couples TRBV6-6 to TRBJ1-1; D possibly corresponds to TRBD1 (6 bases). This CDR3 region has 15 residues. Trimming stripped 4 bases from V and 3 bases from J, with 15 bases between. Germline loops: CDR1 MNHNY, CDR2 SVGAGI (reference sequence). In DNA, the CDR3 is TGTGCCAGCAGTTCCCTGAAGACAGGAGACACTGAAGCTTTCTTT. It is translated as CASSSLKTGDTEAFF.

The rearrangement links TRBV6-5 to TRBJ2-1; 9 bases fit TRBD1. V trimming: 5 bases; J trimming: 8 bases; junction bases outside the gene matches: 7. The germline gives CDR1 MNHEY, CDR2 SVGAGI. This CDR3 spans 14 amino acids. CDR3 sequence: CASSPGQGGDEQFF. CDR3 bases: TGTGCCAGCAGTCCGGGACAGGGTGGGGATGAGCAGTTCTTC.

CDR3 protein: CASSGLRGLGVTEAFF. In DNA, the CDR3 is TGTGCCAGCAGCGGGCTCAGGGGGCTGGGGGTCACTGAAGCTTTCTTT. This chain links TRBV7-2 with TRBJ1-1, with 8 bases lining up with TRBD1. The germline CDR1 and CDR2 sequences are SGHTA and FQGNSA. The CDR3 loop spans 16 amino acids. Losses at the gene ends were 5 bases for V and 4 bases for J; bases not matched to a gene: 12.

The J gene is TRBJ1-1, the V gene TRBV27, with a tentative D call TRBD1 (6 bases). The germline V gene has CDR1 MNHEY and CDR2 SMNVEV (reference sequence). V gave up 5 bases and J gave up 4 bases, with 14 bases separating them. The CDR3 has 14 amino acids. The CDR3 sequence is CASSHGRTVTEAFF. As DNA, the CDR3 is TGTGCCAGCAGTCACGGAAGGACAGTCACTGAAGCTTTCTTT.